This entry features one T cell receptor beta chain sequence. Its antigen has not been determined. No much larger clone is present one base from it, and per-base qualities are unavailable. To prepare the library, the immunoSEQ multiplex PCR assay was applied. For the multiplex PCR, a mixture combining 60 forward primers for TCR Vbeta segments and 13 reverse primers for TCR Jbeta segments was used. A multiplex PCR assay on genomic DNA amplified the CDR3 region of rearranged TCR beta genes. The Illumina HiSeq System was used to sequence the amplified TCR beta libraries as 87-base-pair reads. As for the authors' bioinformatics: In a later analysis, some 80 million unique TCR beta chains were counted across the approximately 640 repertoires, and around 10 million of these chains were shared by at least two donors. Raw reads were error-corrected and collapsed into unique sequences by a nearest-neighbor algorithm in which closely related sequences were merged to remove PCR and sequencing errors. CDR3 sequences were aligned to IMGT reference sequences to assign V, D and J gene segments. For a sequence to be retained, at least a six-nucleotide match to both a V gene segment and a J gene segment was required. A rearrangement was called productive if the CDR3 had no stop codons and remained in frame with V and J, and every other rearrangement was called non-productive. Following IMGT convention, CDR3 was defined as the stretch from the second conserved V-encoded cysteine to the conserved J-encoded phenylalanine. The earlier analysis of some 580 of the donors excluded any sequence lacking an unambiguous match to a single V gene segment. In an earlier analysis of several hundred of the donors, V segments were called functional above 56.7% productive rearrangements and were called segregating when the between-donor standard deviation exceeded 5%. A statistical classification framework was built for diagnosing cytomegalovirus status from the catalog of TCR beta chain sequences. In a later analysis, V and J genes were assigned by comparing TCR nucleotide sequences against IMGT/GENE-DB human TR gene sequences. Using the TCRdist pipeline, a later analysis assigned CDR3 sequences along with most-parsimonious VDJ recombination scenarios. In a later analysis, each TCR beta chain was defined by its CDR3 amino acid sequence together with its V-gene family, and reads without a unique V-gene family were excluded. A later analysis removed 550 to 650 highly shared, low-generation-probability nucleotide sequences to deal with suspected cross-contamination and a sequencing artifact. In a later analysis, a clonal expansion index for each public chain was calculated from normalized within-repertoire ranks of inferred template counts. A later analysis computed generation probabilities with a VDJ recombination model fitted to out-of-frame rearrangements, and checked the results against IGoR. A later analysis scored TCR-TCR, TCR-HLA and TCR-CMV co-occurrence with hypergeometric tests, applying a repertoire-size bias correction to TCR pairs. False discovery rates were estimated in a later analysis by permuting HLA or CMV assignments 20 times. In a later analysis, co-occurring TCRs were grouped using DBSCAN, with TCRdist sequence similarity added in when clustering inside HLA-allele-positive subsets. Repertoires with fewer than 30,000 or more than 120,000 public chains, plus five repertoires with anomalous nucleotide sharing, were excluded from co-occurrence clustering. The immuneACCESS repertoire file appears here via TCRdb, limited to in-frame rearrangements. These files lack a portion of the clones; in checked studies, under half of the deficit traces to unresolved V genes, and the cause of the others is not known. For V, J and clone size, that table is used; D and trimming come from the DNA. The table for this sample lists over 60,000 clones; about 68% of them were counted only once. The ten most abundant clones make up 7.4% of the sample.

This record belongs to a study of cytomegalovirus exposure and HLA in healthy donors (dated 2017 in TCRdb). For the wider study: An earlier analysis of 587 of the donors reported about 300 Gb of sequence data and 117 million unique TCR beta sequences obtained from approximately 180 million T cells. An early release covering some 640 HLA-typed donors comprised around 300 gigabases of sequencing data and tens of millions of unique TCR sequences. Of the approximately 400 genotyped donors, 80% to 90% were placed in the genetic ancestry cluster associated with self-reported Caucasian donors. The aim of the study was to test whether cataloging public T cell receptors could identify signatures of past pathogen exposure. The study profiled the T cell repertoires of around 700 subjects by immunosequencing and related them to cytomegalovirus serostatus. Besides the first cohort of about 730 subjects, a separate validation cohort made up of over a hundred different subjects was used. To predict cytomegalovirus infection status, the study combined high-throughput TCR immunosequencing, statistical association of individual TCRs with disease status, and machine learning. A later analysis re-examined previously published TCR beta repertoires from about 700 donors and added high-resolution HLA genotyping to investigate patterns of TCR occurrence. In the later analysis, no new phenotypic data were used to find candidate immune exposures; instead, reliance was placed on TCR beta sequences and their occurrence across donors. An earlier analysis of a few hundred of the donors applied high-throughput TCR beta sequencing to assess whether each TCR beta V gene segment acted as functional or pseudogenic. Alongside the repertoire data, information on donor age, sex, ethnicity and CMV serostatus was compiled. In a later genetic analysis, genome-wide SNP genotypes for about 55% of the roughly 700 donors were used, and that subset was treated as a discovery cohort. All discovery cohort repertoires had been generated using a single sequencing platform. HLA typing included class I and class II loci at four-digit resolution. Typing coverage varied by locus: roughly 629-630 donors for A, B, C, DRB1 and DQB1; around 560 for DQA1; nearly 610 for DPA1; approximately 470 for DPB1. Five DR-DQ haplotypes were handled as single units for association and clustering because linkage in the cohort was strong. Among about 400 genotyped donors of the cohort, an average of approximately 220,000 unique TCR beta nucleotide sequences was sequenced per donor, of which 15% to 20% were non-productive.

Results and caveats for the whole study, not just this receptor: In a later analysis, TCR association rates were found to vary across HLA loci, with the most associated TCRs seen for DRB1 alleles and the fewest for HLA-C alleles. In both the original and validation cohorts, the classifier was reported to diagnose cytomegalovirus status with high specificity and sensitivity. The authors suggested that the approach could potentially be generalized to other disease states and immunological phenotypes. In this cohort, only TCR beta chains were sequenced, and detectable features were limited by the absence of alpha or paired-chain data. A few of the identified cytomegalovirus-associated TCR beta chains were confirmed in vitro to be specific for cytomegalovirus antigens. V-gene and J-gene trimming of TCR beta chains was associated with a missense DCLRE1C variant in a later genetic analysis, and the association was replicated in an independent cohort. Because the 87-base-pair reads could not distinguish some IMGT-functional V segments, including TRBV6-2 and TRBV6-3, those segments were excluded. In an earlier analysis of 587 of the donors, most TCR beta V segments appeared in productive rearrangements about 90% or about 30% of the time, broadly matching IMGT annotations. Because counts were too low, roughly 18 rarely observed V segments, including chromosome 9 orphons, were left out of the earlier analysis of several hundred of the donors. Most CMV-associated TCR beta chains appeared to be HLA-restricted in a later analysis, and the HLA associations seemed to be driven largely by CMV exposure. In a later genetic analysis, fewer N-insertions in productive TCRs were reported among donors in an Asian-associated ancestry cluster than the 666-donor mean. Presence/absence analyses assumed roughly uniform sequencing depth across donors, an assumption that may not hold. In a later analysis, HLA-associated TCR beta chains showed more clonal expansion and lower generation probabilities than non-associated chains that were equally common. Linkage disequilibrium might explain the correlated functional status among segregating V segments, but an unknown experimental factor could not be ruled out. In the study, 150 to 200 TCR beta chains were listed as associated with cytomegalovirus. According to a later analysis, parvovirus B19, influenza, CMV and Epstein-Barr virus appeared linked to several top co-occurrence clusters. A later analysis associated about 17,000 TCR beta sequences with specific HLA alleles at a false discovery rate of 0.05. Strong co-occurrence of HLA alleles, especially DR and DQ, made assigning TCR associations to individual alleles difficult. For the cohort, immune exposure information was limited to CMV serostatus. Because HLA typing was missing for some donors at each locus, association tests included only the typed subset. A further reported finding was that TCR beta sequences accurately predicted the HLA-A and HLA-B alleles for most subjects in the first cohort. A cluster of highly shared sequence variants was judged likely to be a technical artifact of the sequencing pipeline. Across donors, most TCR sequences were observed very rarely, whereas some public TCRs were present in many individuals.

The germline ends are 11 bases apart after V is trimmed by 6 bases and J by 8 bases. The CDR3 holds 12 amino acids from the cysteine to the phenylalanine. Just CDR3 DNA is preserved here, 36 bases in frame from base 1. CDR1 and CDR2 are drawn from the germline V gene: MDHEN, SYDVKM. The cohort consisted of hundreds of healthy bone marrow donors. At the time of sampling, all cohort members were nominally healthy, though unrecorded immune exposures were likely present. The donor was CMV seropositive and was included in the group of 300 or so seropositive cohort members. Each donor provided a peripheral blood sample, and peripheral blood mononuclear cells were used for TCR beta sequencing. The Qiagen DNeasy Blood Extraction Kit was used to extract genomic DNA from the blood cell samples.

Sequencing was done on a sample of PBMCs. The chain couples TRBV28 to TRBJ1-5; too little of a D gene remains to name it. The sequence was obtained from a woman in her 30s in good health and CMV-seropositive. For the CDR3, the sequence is CASRGPVEPQHF. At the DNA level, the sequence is TGTGCCAGCAGGGGCCCTGTGGAGCCCCAGCATTTT.